Sequencing of this T cell receptor beta chain was carried out in a study of control samples from healthy donors and cancer patients. Produced via immunoSEQ multiplex PCR; TCRdb's table is partial and in-frame only. The sample yields around 130,000 clones, about 95% seen once. The receptor was derived from a man in his thirties or forties in good health. Sequenced material: blood.

The CDR3 DNA is TGTGCCAGTAGTATAGGGGAAAATGGCTACACCTTC. It codes for CASSIGENGYTF. The rearrangement links TRBV19 to TRBJ1-2; no reliable D call. V was clipped by 1 base and J by 6 bases, with 6 bases between them. The length of the CDR3 is 12 residues. Germline-derived CDR1 and CDR2 are LNHDA and SQIVND (reference sequence). The complete variable domain, with remaining parts taken from reference TRBV19 and TRBJ1-2, reads DGGITQSPKYLFRKEGQNVTLSCEQNLNHDAMYWYRQDPGQGLRLIYYSQIVNDFQKGDIAEGYSVSREKKESFPLTVTSAQKNPTAFYLCASSIGENGYTFGSGTRLTVV.